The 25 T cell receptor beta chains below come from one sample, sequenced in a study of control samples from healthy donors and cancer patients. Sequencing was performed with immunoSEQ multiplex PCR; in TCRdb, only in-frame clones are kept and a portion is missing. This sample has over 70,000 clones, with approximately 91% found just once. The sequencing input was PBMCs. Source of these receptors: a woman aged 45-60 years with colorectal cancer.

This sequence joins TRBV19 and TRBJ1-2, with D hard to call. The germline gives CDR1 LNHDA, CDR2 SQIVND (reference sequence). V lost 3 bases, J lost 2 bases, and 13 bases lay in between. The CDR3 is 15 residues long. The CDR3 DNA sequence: TGTGCCAGTAGTATGAATTCCGGGCCCAACTATGGCTACACCTTC. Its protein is CASSMNSGPNYGYTF. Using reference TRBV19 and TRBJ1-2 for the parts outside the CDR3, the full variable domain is DGGITQSPKYLFRKEGQNVTLSCEQNLNHDAMYWYRQDPGQGLRLIYYSQIVNDFQKGDIAEGYSVSREKKESFPLTVTSAQKNPTAFYLCASSMNSGPNYGYTFGSGTRLTVV.

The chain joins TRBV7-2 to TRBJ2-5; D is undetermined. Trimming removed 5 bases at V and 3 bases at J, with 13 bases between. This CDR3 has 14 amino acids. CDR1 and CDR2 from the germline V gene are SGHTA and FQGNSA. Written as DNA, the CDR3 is TGTGCCAGCAGCCCTAGACGGACGGAAGAGACCCAGTACTTC. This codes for CASSPRRTEETQYF.

CDR3 in DNA: TGTGCCAGCAGCTCCACGGGACACGAGTACTTC. Residues: CASSSTGHEYF. This rearrangement joins TRBV7-8 to TRBJ2-5; a weak D match, TRBD1 (6 bases). The CDR3 extends over 11 amino acids. Trimming took 4 bases from V and 12 from J, leaving 12 bases between them. Germline lookup yields CDR1 SGHVS and CDR2 FQNEAQ.

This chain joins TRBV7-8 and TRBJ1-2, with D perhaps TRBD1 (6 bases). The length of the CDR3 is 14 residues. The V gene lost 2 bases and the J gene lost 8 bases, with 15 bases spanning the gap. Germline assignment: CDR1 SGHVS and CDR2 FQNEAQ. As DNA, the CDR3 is TGTGCCAGCAGCTTATATGGGGGCGGTGGAGGCTACACCTTC. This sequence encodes CASSLYGGGGGYTF.

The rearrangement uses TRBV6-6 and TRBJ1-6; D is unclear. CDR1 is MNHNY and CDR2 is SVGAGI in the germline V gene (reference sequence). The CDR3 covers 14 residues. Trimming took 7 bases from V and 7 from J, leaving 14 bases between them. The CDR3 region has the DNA TGTGCCAGCACCGAAACCGGAGGGAATTCACCCCTCCACTTT. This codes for CASTETGGNSPLHF.

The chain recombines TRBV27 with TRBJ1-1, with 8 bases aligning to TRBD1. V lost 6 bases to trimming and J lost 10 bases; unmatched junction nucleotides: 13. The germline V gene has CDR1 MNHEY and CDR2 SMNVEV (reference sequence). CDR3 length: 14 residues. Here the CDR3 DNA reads TGTGCCAGCAGGGACAGGGTAGGGGTACTCGGAGCTTTCTTT. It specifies CASRDRVGVLGAFF.

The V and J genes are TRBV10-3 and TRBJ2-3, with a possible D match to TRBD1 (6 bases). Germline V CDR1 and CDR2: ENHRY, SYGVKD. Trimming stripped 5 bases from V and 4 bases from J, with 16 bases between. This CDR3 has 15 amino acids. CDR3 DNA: TGTGCCATCAGTAAGGACAGCCCCTCCCCAGATACGCAGTATTTT. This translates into CAISKDSPSPDTQYF.

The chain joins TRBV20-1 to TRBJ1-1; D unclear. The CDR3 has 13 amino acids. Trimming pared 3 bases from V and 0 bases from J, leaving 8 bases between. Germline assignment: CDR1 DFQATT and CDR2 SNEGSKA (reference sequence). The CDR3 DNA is TGCAGTGCTAGTGGTCGGATGAACACTGAAGCTTTCTTT. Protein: CSASGRMNTEAFF.

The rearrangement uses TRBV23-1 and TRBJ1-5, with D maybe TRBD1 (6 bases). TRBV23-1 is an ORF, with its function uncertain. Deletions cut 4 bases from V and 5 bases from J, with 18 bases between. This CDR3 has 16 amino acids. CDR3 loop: CASSPGEGGIDQPQHF. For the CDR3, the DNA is TGCGCCAGCAGTCCAGGTGAGGGGGGGATTGATCAGCCCCAGCATTTT.

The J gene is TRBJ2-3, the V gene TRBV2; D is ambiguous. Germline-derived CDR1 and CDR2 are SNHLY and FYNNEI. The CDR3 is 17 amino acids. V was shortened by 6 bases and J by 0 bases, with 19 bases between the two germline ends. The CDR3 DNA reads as TGTGCCAGCAGCGCCTCCTTCGGCAGATCTAGCACAGATACGCAGTATTTT. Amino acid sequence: CASSASFGRSSTDTQYF.

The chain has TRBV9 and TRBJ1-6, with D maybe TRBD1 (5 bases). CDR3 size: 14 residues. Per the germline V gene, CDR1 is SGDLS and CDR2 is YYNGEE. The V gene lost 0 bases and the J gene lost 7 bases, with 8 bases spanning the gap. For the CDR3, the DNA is TGTGCCAGCAGCGTAGGGGGCCCCAATTCACCCCTCCACTTT. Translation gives CASSVGGPNSPLHF.

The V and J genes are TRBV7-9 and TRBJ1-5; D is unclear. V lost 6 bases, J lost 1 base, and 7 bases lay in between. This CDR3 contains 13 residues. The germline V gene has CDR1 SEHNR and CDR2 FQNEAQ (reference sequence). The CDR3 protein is CASSLDSNQPQHF. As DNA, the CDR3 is TGTGCCAGCAGTCTGGACAGCAATCAGCCCCAGCATTTT.

CDR3 in amino acids: CASSVGEFTDTQYF. CDR3 sequence (DNA): TGCGCCAGCAGCGTCGGGGAGTTCACAGATACGCAGTATTTT. The chain links TRBV5-1 to TRBJ2-3, with D perhaps matching TRBD2 (5 bases). Looked up from germline, CDR1 is SGHRS and CDR2 is YFSETQ. CDR3 size: 14 residues. The ends were cut back, 4 bases at V and 2 bases at J, with 11 bases in the middle.

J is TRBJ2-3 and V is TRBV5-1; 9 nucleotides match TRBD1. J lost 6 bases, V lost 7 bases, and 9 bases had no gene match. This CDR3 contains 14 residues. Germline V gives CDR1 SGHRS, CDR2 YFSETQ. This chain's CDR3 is CASRDTGGSDTQYF. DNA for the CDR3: TGCGCCAGCCGAGATACAGGGGGCAGTGATACGCAGTATTTT.

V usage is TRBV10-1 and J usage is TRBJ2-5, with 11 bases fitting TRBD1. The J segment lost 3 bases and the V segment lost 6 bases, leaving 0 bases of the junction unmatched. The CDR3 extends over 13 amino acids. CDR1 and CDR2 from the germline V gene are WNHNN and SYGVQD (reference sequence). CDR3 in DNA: TGCGCCAGCAGGGGACAGGGGGAAGAGACCCAGTACTTC. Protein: CASRGQGEETQYF.

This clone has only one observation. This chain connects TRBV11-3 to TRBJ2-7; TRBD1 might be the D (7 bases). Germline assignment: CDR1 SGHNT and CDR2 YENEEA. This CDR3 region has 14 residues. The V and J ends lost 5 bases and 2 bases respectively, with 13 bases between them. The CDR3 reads CASSGGGGPYEQYV. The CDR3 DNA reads TGTGCCAGCAGCGGTGGAGGGGGCCCCTACGAGCAGTACGTC.

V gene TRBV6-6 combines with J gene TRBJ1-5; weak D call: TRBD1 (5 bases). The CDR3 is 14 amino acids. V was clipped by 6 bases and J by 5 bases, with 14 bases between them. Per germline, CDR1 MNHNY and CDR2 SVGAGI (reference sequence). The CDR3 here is CASRPSDNYQPQHF. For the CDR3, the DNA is TGTGCCAGCAGGCCCTCGGACAACTATCAGCCCCAGCATTTT.

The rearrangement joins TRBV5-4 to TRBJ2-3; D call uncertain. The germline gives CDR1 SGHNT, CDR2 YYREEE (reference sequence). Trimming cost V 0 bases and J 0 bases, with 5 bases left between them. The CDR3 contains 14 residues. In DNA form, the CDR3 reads TGTGCCAGCAGCTTGGATGTCAGCACAGATACGCAGTATTTT. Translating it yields CASSLDVSTDTQYF.

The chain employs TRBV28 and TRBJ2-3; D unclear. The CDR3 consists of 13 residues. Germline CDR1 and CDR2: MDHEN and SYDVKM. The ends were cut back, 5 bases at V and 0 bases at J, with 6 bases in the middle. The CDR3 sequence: CASSGGSTDTQYF. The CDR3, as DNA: TGTGCCAGCAGTGGTGGGAGCACAGATACGCAGTATTTT. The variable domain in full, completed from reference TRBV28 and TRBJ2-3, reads DVKVTQSSRYLVKRTGEKVFLECVQDMDHENMFWYRQDPGLGLRLIYFSYDVKMKEKGDIPEGYSVSREKKERFSLILESASTNQTSMYLCASSGGSTDTQYFGPGTRLTVL.

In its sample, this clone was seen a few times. The DNA for the CDR3 is TGTGCCAGCTCACCACCGCCGGCGGGGAACACTGAAGCTTTCTTT. It specifies CASSPPPAGNTEAFF. The rearrangement joins TRBV18 to TRBJ1-1, with D uncertain. This CDR3 region has 15 residues. Germline loops: CDR1 KGHSH, CDR2 LQKENI. V was shortened by 0 bases and J by 1 base, with 9 bases between the two germline ends.

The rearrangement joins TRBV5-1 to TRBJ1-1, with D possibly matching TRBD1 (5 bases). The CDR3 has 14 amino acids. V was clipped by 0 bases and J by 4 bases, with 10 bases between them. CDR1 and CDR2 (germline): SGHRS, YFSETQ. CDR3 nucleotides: TGCGCCAGCAGCTTGGGGTGGGGGAGCACTGAAGCTTTCTTT. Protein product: CASSLGWGSTEAFF.

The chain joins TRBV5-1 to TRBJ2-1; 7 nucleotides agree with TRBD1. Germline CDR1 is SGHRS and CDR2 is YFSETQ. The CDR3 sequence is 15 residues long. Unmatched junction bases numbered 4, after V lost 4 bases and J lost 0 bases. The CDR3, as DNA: TGCGCCAGCAGCGACAGGGCAAGCTCCTACAATGAGCAGTTCTTC. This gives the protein CASSDRASSYNEQFF. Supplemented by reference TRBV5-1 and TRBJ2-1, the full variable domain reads KAGVTQTPRYLIKTRGQQVTLSCSPISGHRSVSWYQQTPGQGLQFLFEYFSETQRNKGNFPGRFSGRQFSNSRSEMNVSTLELGDSALYLCASSDRASSYNEQFFGPGTRLTVL.

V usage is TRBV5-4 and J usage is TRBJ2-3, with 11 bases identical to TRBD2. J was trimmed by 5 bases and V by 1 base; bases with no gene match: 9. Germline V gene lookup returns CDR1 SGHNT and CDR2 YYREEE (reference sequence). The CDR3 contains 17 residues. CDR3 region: CASSLRGSGGARDTQYF. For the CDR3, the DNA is TGTGCCAGCAGCTTGAGGGGTAGCGGGGGGGCCAGAGATACGCAGTATTTT. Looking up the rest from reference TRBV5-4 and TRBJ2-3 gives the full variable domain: ETGVTQSPTHLIKTRGQQVTLRCSSQSGHNTVSWYQQALGQGPQFIFQYYREEENGRGNFPPRFSGLQFPNYSSELNVNALELDDSALYLCASSLRGSGGARDTQYFGPGTRLTVL.

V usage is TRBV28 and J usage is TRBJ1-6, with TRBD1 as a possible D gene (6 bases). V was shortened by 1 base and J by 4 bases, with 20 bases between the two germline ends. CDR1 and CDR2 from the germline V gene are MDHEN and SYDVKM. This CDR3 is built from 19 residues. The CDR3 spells CASSLSGGAPSTYNSPLHF. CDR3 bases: TGTGCCAGCAGTTTATCGGGGGGGGCGCCTTCCACTTATAATTCACCCCTCCACTTT.

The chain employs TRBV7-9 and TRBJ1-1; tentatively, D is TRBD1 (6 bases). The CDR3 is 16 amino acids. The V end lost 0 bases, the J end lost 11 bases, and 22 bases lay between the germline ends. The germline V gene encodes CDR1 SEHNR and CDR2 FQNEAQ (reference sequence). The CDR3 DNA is TGTGCCAGCAGCTTAGCCCAGGGGCAGGGTTCTGGCCGGGCTTTCTTT. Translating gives CASSLAQGQGSGRAFF.